This T cell receptor beta chain was identified during a study of early T cells in non-severe SARS-CoV-2 infection. Study summary: The input, bulk RNA from unsorted whole blood, was sequenced, and chains were unpaired.

With 5 bases clipped from V and 8 bases from J, the junction kept 7 bases outside the gene matches. This CDR3 has 15 amino acids. Germline loops: CDR1 SGHTA, CDR2 FQGNSA. TCRdb recomputed calls from the 5' RACE reads with MiXCR, one row per CDR3 protein. The sample consists of around 30,000 distinct CDR3 sequences, about 10% of them appearing once. This clonotype occurred many times. The receptor was derived from an adult who was a healthcare worker with PCR-confirmed SARS-CoV-2 infection or an uninfected control (not recorded which). The chain is built from TRBV7-2 and TRBJ2-1, with TRBD2 identical over 12 bases. The sequenced sample consisted of whole blood. The CDR3 sequence is CASSRTSGGYDEQFF. DNA of the CDR3: TGTGCCAGCAGCCGAACTAGCGGGGGGTACGATGAGCAGTTCTTC.